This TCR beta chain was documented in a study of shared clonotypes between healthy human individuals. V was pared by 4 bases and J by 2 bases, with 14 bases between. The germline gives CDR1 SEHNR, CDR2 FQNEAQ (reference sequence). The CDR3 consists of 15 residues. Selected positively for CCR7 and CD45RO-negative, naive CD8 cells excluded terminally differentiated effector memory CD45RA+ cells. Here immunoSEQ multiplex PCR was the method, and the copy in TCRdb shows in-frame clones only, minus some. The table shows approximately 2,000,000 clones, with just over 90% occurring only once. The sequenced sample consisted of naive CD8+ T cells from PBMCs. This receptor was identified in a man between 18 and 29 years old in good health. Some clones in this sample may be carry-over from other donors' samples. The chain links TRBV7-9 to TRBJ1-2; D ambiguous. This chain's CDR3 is CASSSAPGANYGYTF. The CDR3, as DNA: TGTGCCAGCAGCTCCGCCCCGGGAGCCAACTATGGCTACACCTTC.